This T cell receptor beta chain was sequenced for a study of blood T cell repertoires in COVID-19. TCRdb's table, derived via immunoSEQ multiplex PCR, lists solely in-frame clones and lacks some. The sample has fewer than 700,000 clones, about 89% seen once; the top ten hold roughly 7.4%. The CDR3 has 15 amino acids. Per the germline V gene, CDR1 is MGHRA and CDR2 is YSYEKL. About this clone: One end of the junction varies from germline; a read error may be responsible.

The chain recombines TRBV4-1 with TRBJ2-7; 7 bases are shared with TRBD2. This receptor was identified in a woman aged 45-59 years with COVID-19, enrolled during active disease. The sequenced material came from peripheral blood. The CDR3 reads CASSQDIREGSVTRF. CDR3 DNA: TGCGCCAGCAGCCAAGACATCAGGGAGGGGTCGGTAACTCGTTTC.